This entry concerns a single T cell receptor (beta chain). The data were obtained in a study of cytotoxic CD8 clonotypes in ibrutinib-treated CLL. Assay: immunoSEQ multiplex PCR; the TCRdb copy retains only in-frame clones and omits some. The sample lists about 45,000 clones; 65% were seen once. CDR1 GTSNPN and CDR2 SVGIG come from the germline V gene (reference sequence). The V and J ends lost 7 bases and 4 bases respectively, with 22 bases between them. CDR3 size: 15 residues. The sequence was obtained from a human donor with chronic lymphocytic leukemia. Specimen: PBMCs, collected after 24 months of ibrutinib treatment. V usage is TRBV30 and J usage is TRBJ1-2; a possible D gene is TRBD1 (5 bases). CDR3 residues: CAFRPSRAWGYGYTF. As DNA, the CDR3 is TGTGCCTTCCGTCCTAGCAGGGCCTGGGGCTATGGCTACACCTTC.